A selection of T cell receptor beta chains follows, all from one sample in a study of blood T cell repertoires in COVID-19. The table came from immunoSEQ multiplex PCR; TCRdb's copy has only in-frame clones and leaves some out. In the table there are about 380,000 clones, around 90% of which are singletons. The sample consisted of peripheral blood. Receptor source: a man aged 18 to 29 with active or convalescent COVID-19. Both conserved end residues are part of each CDR3. Fields, in order: J gene, D gene, V gene, clone size, CDR3 DNA, CDR3 protein. D genes are given only for firm matches. Clone size is shown for a subset of rows, as once, few, many or a class of expanded clone.

j_call: TRBJ1-2; d_call: TRBD1; v_call: TRBV28; clone_size: .; cdr3_nt: TGTGCCAGCACCAGACAGGGTTTTGGCTACACCTTC; cdr3_aa: CASTRQGFGYTF
j_call: TRBJ2-7; d_call: TRBD2; v_call: TRBV28; clone_size: .; cdr3_nt: TGTGCCAGCAGTGAGAGCAGCGGGAGAAGCGTTTCGGGCGAGCAGTACTTC; cdr3_aa: CASSESSGRSVSGEQYF
j_call: TRBJ2-5; d_call: .; v_call: TRBV11-2; clone_size: .; cdr3_nt: TGTGCCAGCAGCTTCGCGGGGGCCCGGGGTGAGACCCAGTACTTC; cdr3_aa: CASSFAGARGETQYF
j_call: TRBJ1-1; d_call: .; v_call: TRBV14; clone_size: .; cdr3_nt: TGTGCCAGCAGCCCTTATTCAGGACATATGAACACTGAAGCTTTCTTT; cdr3_aa: CASSPYSGHMNTEAFF
j_call: TRBJ2-1; d_call: TRBD2; v_call: TRBV7-2; clone_size: .; cdr3_nt: TGTGCCAGCAGAGTGGGACTAGCGGGAGTGCGTGAGCAGTTCTTC; cdr3_aa: CASRVGLAGVREQFF
j_call: TRBJ1-2; d_call: TRBD1; v_call: TRBV7-2; clone_size: .; cdr3_nt: TGTGCCAGCAGCTTACGCGACAGGGCCAATGGCTACACCTTC; cdr3_aa: CASSLRDRANGYTF
j_call: TRBJ2-5; d_call: .; v_call: TRBV5-6; clone_size: few; cdr3_nt: TGTGCCAGCAGCTCCGGGGTGGGACAAGAGACCCAGTACTTC; cdr3_aa: CASSSGVGQETQYF
j_call: TRBJ2-7; d_call: .; v_call: TRBV27; clone_size: .; cdr3_nt: TGTGCCAGCAGTACTAATAGCCTCATGGGGCACGAGCAGTACTTC; cdr3_aa: CASSTNSLMGHEQYF
j_call: TRBJ1-2; d_call: .; v_call: TRBV4-3; clone_size: few; cdr3_nt: TGCGCCAGCAGCCAAGATCTGGCAGGGGCGATAAATGGCTACACCTTC; cdr3_aa: CASSQDLAGAINGYTF
j_call: TRBJ1-1; d_call: .; v_call: TRBV28; clone_size: .; cdr3_nt: TGTGCCAGCAGCCAATCAGGGAATTTAGACACTGAAGCTTTCTTT; cdr3_aa: CASSQSGNLDTEAFF
j_call: TRBJ1-5; d_call: TRBD1; v_call: TRBV6-5; clone_size: .; cdr3_nt: TGTGCCAGCAGACGGACAGGGGGAGGCAATCAGCCCCAGCATTTT; cdr3_aa: CASRRTGGGNQPQHF